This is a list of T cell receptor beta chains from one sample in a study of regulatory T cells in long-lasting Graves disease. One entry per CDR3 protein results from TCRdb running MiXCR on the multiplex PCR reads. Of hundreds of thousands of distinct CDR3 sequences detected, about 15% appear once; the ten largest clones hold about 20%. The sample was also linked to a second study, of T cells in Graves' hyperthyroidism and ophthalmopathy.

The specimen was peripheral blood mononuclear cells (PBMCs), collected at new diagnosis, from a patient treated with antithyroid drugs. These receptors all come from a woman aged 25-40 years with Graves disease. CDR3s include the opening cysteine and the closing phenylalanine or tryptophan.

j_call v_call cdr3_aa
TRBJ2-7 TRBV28 CASSFASTGATYEQYF
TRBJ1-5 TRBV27 CASSSWNQPQHF
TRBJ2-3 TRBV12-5 CASGLVLGRGDTDTQYF
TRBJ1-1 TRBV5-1 CASSLGADGEAFF
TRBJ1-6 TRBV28 CASSSPGQIKTLHF
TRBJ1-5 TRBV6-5 CASSSLGRADQPQHF
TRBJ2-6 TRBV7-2 CASSFSGWRGYGANVLTF
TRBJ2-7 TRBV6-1 CASSEAGVNEQYF
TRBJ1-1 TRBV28 CASSRGTGNTEAFF
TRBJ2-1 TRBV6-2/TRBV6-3 CASSYSMPELAGGDNEQFF
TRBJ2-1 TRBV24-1 CATSDSFEQFF
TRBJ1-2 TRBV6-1 CASRQPGQLNYGYTF
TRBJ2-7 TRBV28 CASSISGSSYEQYF
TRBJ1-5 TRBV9 CASSADPGPNQPQHF
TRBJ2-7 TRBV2 CASSEGDSSYEQYF
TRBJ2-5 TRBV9 CASSVGTGGSETQYF
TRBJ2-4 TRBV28 CASNPPGTGQYF
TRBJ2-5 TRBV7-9 CASSLQRNRETQYF
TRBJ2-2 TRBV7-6 CASSRNSVTGELFF
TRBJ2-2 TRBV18 CASSPRAGELFF
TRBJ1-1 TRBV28 CASSFDKEFTEAFF
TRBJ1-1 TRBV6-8 CASFPEGRNTEAFF
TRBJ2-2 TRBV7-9 CASKPGTDFTGELFF
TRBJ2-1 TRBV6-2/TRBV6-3 CASSYPGSNEQFF
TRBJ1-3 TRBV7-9 CASSGDKNRNTIYF
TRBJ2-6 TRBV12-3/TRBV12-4 CASRPTGVGANVLTF
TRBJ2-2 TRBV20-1 CSAREVAGGPSGELFF
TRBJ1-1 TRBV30 CAWSPDMMNTEAFF
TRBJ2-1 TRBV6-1 CASTSRVTSGTDEQFF
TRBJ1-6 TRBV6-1 CASRAAMPLHF
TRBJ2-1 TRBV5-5 CASSGWQVGNEQFF
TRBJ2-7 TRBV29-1 CSVGTSGRTEQYF
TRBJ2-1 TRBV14 CASSHSGTRETEQFF
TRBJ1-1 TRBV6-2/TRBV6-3 CASPGQANTEAFF
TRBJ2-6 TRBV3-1 CATAKGSGANVLTF
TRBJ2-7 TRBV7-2 CASSWGGGAYEQYF
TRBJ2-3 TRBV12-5 CASGPGGEGPRDTQYF
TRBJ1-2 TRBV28 CASSIRRPGGYTF
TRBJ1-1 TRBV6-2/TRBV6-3 CASAPRQGTEAFF
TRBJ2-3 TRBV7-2 CASSLGDVQYF
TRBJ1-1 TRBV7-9 CASNGPETVMNTEAFF
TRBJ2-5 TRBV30 CAWSVLDIPYF
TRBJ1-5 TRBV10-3 CAIRGDGNQPQHF
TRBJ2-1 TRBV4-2 CASSQPGQGNEQFF
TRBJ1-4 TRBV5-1 CASSLRGGIDEKLFF
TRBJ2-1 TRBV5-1 CASSLAVTGPSYNEQFF
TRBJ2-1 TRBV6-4 CASSDSSWNEQFF
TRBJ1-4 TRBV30 CAWSVGGPNEKLFF
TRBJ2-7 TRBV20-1 CSAADKAYEQYF
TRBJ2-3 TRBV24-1 CATSEGTSSTDTQYF
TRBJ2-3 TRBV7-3 CASSFGDSGITADTQYF
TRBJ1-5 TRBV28 CASSSFVRAQPQHF
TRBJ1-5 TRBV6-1 CASSRGEDQPQHF
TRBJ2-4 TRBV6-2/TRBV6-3 CATAVGGRKRGTDIQYF
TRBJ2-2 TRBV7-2 CASSLRGGGTGELFF
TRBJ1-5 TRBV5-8 CASRQEPNLRQPHHF
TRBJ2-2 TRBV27 CASGPTGAAGELFF
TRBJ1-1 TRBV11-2 CASSLGILAQAFF
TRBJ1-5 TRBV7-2 CASSSPYLTGGSSPQHF